Sequencing of this T cell receptor beta chain was carried out in a study of shared clonotypes between healthy human individuals. Study-wide background: Every donor yielded three CD4 naive, three CD4 memory, two CD8 naive and one CD8 memory plate. Study-wide results and caveats: Roughly 5% of naive CD4 clonotypes were shared across a few donors.

Those who donated were healthy HIV-negative adults, with no recent acute infections or vaccinations reported. There are 14 residues in the CDR3. V lost 5 bases and J lost 3, with 10 bases in between. The germline gives CDR1 MGHRA, CDR2 YSYEKL. Worth noting for this clone: Its antigen remains unidentified.

Profiled with immunoSEQ multiplex PCR; TCRdb holds only in-frame clones, not every one. The sample records about 2 million clones, 90% to 95% being singletons. The material sequenced was naive CD4+ T cells sorted from blood. The sample's subset: CD45RA+ positively selected. The TCR sequence derives from a man aged 18 to 35 in good health. The J gene is TRBJ2-2, the V gene TRBV4-1, with TRBD1 as a possible D gene (6 bases). The CDR3 DNA is TGCGCCAGCAGCTTCAGACAGGACACCGGGGAGCTGTTTTTT. Its translation is CASSFRQDTGELFF.